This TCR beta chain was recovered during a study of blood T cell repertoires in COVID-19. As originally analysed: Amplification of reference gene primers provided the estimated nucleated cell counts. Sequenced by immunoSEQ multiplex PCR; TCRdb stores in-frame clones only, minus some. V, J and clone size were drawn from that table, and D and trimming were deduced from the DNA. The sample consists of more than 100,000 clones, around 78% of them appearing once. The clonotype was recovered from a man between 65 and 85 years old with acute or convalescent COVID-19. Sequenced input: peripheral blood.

CDR3 amino acids: CASSLGQLYGYTF. Written as DNA, the CDR3 is TGTGCCAGCAGTTTGGGACAGCTCTATGGCTACACCTTC. The chain joins TRBV6-6 to TRBJ1-2; 7 positions match TRBD1. The V segment lost 4 bases and the J segment 4 bases; nucleotides outside the gene matches: 3. Germline CDR1 is MNHNY and CDR2 is SVGAGI (reference sequence). The length of the CDR3 is 13 residues.